This note documents a single TCR beta chain sequence. Its specific antigen is unknown. Base-call qualities are not available, and no considerably larger clone is one nucleotide away. The immunoSEQ Assay, a bias-controlled multiplex PCR, was used to amplify TCRbeta CDR3 regions from genomic DNA. The paper's data handling went like this. Nucleated cell counts per sample were estimated from amplification of reference gene primers within the assay. To quantify the absolute abundance of each unique TCRbeta CDR3 rearrangement, sequence reads were collapsed and filtered. For each sample, productive Simpson clonality was calculated as the square root of Simpson's diversity index over productive rearrangements. This is the immuneACCESS table as TCRdb keeps it, with only in-frame sequences that have V and J called. A part of the clones is gone; compared with another copy, unresolved V genes explain less than half, and the rest is unexplained. V and J calls and clone size are as listed in that table; D and trimming were resolved from the DNA. The sample table holds over 85,000 clones, of which around 83% were seen once. The ten largest clones take up 2% to 2.5% of the sample.

This record comes from a study of blood T cell repertoires in COVID-19 (dated by TCRdb to about 2020). Background on the whole study: Samples from collaborators originated in the United States, Italy and Spain and spanned both the acute and convalescent phases of COVID-19. The material from the prospective study consisted of cDNA or gDNA derived from T cells, B-cell-depleted T cells, or PBMCs. Subjects who had been exposed to COVID-19, were actively infected with it, or had recovered from it provided the deeply sampled blood TCRbeta repertoires that made up the dataset. The repertoires were made available in a free public database intended to serve as a resource for research on the immune response to SARS-CoV-2. Samples were obtained from the ongoing ImmuneRACE study (first 160 participants) and from some 1,300 subjects provided by 6 global collaborators. The sample metadata nearly always contained a de-identified subject ID, COVID-19 status, age in years and sex. Where available, HLA class I and class II types were taken from metadata supplied by the sample provider and were not determined by assay-based typing.

Each collaborating institution followed its own protocols to collect whole blood in K2EDTA tubes. For TCRbeta analysis, collaborators shipped samples in one of three forms: frozen whole blood, isolated PBMCs, or DNA extracted from either of those sample types. CDR1 and CDR2 were assigned from the germline V gene (reference sequence) as SEHNR and FQNEAQ. V and J lose 2 bases and 6 bases, and a span of 6 bases separates them. CDR3 length: 12 amino acids, cysteine to phenylalanine. Solely the CDR3 DNA is kept, with 36 bases framed from the first base. What the research found in general, with its limitations: Clinical and demographic metadata were provided uncurated, with the amount varying by source and participant.

The sequenced sample was peripheral blood. The rearranged chain carries TRBV7-9 and TRBJ2-3; the D gene identity is not certain. The TCR comes from a woman aged 70-85 years with acute or convalescent COVID-19. The CDR3 region: CASSLSVDTQYF. In nucleotides, the sequence is TGTGCCAGCAGCTTATCAGTGGATACGCAGTATTTT.